The 18 T cell receptor beta chains presented below share a single source sample, sequenced in a study of glioma-infiltrating T cells. The iRepertoire nested amplicon-rescue multiplex PCR amplified TCR alpha and beta CDR3s from RNA. TCRdb re-derived calls from the multiplex PCR reads in MiXCR, one entry per CDR3 protein. The sample has about 180,000 distinct CDR3 sequences; around 45% are singletons. Sequenced: glioma tissue, nonneoplastic brain tissue, or PBMCs (not recorded which). The receptor source for this set is a human donor with low-grade glioma or glioblastoma, undergoing nonglioma brain surgery, or in good health (not recorded which).

Comments on this clonotype: A much larger clone lies one base from this, so it may be a read error. CDR3 amino acids: CASSRTDPANTEAFF. DNA of the CDR3: TGTGCCAGCAGCCGGACGGACCCTGCGAACACTGAAGCTTTCTTT. V is TRBV3-1 and J is TRBJ1-1; D unresolved. Germline V gene data show CDR1 as LGHDT and CDR2 as YNNKEL (reference sequence). The CDR3 loop spans 15 amino acids. Trimming left V 4 bases short and J 1 base short, with 13 bases between.

This clonotype was detected once. The chain uses TRBV4-1 and TRBJ1-1; D ambiguous. V gave up 7 bases and J gave up 0 bases, with 24 bases separating them. The CDR3 consists of 18 residues. The V gene's germline CDR1 is MGHRA and CDR2 YSYEKL. Here the CDR3 reads CASTPVFLLGNLNTEAFF. The CDR3 coding sequence is TGCGCCAGCACCCCTGTGTTCCTACTAGGAAATTTGAACACTGAAGCTTTCTTT.

The chain is built from TRBV6-1 and TRBJ2-5; 7 bases are shared with TRBD1. In germline, CDR1 is MNHNS, CDR2 SASEGT. The V gene end was trimmed by 9 bases and the J gene end by 4 bases; junction bases not matched to a gene: 14. There are 15 residues in the CDR3. The CDR3 here is CARRPPEGARETQYF. As DNA, the CDR3 is TGTGCCAGAAGGCCACCCGAGGGGGCAAGAGAGACCCAGTACTTC.

Remarks on this clonotype: Germline is not matched at one junction end, which may reflect a read error. J is TRBJ2-7 and V is TRBV6-2 or TRBV6-3, with 10 bases identical to TRBD2. CDR1 is MNHEY, CDR2 SVGEGT, per germline. The CDR3 loop spans 16 amino acids. CDR3 residues: CAGSSPSSGSSYEQYF. As DNA, the CDR3 is TGTGCCGGCAGTTCCCCTTCTAGCGGGAGTTCCTACGAGCAGTACTTC.

Details on this clonotype: An end of the junction does not agree with germline; a read error may underlie this. The chain joins TRBV6-1 to TRBJ2-7; D remains ambiguous. In germline, CDR1 is MNHNS, CDR2 SASEGT. The CDR3 runs to 14 residues. CDR3 bases: TGTGCCATCAGTAGGGAACTCCCAAGCTCCGAGCAGTACTTC. It codes for CAISRELPSSEQYF.

A note on this clonotype: One end of the junction fails to match germline, which may point to a read error. The chain links TRBV19 to TRBJ1-2; D might be TRBD1 (5 bases). The CDR3 runs to 13 residues. The germline V gene encodes CDR1 LNHDA and CDR2 SQIVND (reference sequence). For the CDR3, the DNA is TGTGCCAGTAGTGGGGACGGAAACTATGACTACACCTTC. It specifies CASSGDGNYDYTF. Together with reference TRBV19 and TRBJ1-2, the CDR3 gives the full variable domain: DGGITQSPKYLFRKEGQNVTLSCEQNLNHDAMYWYRQDPGQGLRLIYYSQIVNDFQKGDIAEGYSVSREKKESFPLTVTSAQKNPTAFYLCASSGDGNYDYTFGSGTRLTVV.

The rearrangement links TRBV5-1 to TRBJ2-7; no clear D gene. The CDR3 totals 15 residues. Trimming left V 0 bases short and J 3 bases short, with 13 bases between. Germline V CDR1 and CDR2: SGHRS, YFSETQ. The CDR3: CASSLENSLIYEQYF. The DNA of the CDR3 is TGCGCCAGCAGCTTGGAAAACAGTTTGATCTACGAGCAGTACTTC. The full variable domain, its missing parts supplied by reference TRBV5-1 and TRBJ2-7, is KAGVTQTPRYLIKTRGQQVTLSCSPISGHRSVSWYQQTPGQGLQFLFEYFSETQRNKGNFPGRFSGRQFSNSRSEMNVSTLELGDSALYLCASSLENSLIYEQYFGPGTRLTVT.

On this clonotype itself: This may come from a read error, since a much larger clone is one base off. CDR3 in amino acids: CAISRLDEKLFF. In DNA, the CDR3 is TGTGCCATCAGTCGACTGGACGAAAAACTGTTTTTT. This chain joins TRBV12-3 or TRBV12-4 and TRBJ1-4; unclear D gene. This CDR3 is 12 amino acids long.

The chain links TRBV6-6 to TRBJ2-1; the D is unclear. The V end was cut by 7 bases, the J end by 7 bases, with 17 bases between. CDR1 MNHNY and CDR2 SVGAGI come from the germline V gene (reference sequence). This CDR3 has 14 amino acids. The CDR3 reads CASTPAMLRNEQFF. The CDR3 DNA follows: TGTGCCAGCACCCCTGCCATGTTGAGGAATGAGCAGTTCTTC.

This clonotype occurred once. The gene calls are TRBV28 and TRBJ2-1; tentative D call: TRBD2 (5 bases). The V end lost 8 bases, the J end lost 5 bases, and 10 bases lay between the germline ends. The CDR3 loop spans 12 amino acids. Germline values: CDR1 MDHEN, CDR2 SYDVKM. This CDR3 is CASGGPNNEQFF. In DNA, the CDR3 is TGTGCCAGCGGAGGCCCTAACAATGAGCAGTTCTTC.

This clonotype showed up many times. The rearrangement links TRBV15 to TRBJ1-2; TRBD1 is a possible D gene (6 bases). This CDR3 has 14 amino acids. Germline CDR1 is LNHNV and CDR2 is YYDKDF (reference sequence). V was trimmed by 3 bases and J by 4 bases, leaving 12 bases between them. CDR3 in amino acids: CATSSDTGIYGYTF. CDR3 bases: TGTGCCACCAGCAGTGATACAGGGATCTATGGCTACACCTTC.

V and J are TRBV3-1 and TRBJ1-6; TRBD1 might be the D (5 bases). The CDR3 extends over 14 amino acids. The V and J ends lost 1 base and 10 bases respectively, with 11 bases between them. Germline-derived CDR1 and CDR2 are LGHDT and YNNKEL (reference sequence). For the CDR3, the DNA is TGTGCCAGCAGCCAAGTAGTCAGGGAATCACCCCTCCACTTT. It specifies CASSQVVRESPLHF.

The rearrangement uses TRBV3-1 and TRBJ1-6, with a weak D call TRBD1 (6 bases). Looked up from germline, CDR1 is LGHDT and CDR2 is YNNKEL (reference sequence). CDR3 length equals 15 residues. V lost 0 bases and J lost 7, with 10 bases in between. CDR3 sequence (DNA): TGTGCCAGCAGCCAAGAACAGGGCGGCAATTCACCCCTCCACTTT. This sequence encodes CASSQEQGGNSPLHF.

This clonotype showed up just a few times. The rearrangement uses TRBV5-1 and TRBJ2-5; 7 nucleotides agree with TRBD1. J gave up 2 bases and V 5 bases, and 6 bases lay outside the gene matches. Germline assignment: CDR1 SGHRS and CDR2 YFSETQ. This CDR3 has 14 amino acids. The CDR3 sequence is CASSSTGQQETQYF. The CDR3 DNA follows: TGCGCCAGCAGTTCAACGGGACAGCAAGAGACCCAGTACTTC.

This clonotype was counted a few times. CDR3 residues: CASRTGTGYEQYF. Written as DNA, the CDR3 is TGTGCCAGCAGAACCGGGACAGGCTACGAGCAGTACTTC. The chain employs TRBV2 and TRBJ2-7; the match to TRBD1 covers 8 bases. Germline CDR1 SNHLY, CDR2 FYNNEI. The trim removed 6 bases at V and 3 bases at J, leaving 4 bases unmatched. The CDR3 sequence is 13 residues long.

This clonotype was observed at least ten times. The chain carries TRBV28 and TRBJ2-5; D unclear. V lost 6 bases, J lost 3 bases, and 5 bases lay in between. The CDR3 extends over 11 amino acids. CDR1 is MDHEN, CDR2 SYDVKM, per germline. CDR3 in DNA: TGTGCCAGCAGCCCCAAAGAGACCCAGTACTTC. It codes for CASSPKETQYF. The full variable domain, rest sourced from reference TRBV28 and TRBJ2-5, is DVKVTQSSRYLVKRTGEKVFLECVQDMDHENMFWYRQDPGLGLRLIYFSYDVKMKEKGDIPEGYSVSREKKERFSLILESASTNQTSMYLCASSPKETQYFGPGTRLLVL.

This clonotype was recorded many times. The rearrangement uses TRBV28 and TRBJ2-2; D gene uncertain. V lost 2 bases, J lost 4 bases, and 5 bases lay in between. Germline V gene sequence: CDR1 MDHEN, CDR2 SYDVKM. CDR3 size: 13 residues. The CDR3 is CASSLVFTGELFF. For the CDR3, the DNA is TGTGCCAGCAGTTTAGTATTCACCGGGGAGCTGTTTTTT.

This clonotype appeared a few times. V usage is TRBV4-2 and J usage is TRBJ1-3; no clear D gene. Trimming stripped 1 base from V and 8 bases from J, with 6 bases between. CDR1 and CDR2 (germline): LGHNA, YNFKEQ. The CDR3 consists of 12 residues. The CDR3 nucleotides read TGTGCCAGCAGCCAAGGCGGTGACACCATATATTTT. Its protein product is CASSQGGDTIYF.